This T cell receptor (gamma chain) was sequenced for a study of Vδ1+ human thymocytes. With 2 bases clipped from V and 4 bases from J, the junction kept 8 bases outside the gene matches. There are 14 residues in the CDR3. CDR1 and CDR2 (germline): GITISATS, ISYDGTV (reference sequence). Findings of the study overall: In the thymus, TRG and TRD repertoires looked highly polyclonal with Gaussian CDR3 lengths. The authors advised highly purified populations and single-cell validation. Unlike peripheral blood Vdelta1+ controls, thymic delta-chain sequences included 15% to 20% Vdelta2 and few Vdelta3.

Details on this clone: Its antigen is as yet unknown.

Sequences come from RNA converted to cDNA by reverse transcription. Multiplex PCR used pooled V-gene forward primers and a constant-region reverse primer to amplify CDR3s. TCRdb re-called the multiplex PCR reads via CATT. The sample yields 8,700 or so gamma-chain clones, around 54% seen once. After alphabeta T cell depletion, CD3+ Vdelta1+ Vdelta2- thymocytes were sorted. Sorted Vdelta1+ thymocytes were about 97% to 99.6% pure. The receptor was derived from a girl less than two years old who had congenital heart surgery. Input material: Vdelta1+ gamma-delta thymocytes from the thymus. Subset specified: FACS-sorted CD3+ TCRalphabeta- TCRVdelta1+ TCRVdelta2- thymocytes. The chain links TRGV9 to TRGJ1 or TRGJ2. The J gene, left out of TCRdb, was set here by checking the DNA against germline. In DNA, the CDR3 is TGTGCCTTGTGGGAGGACCCTCGATATTATAAGAAACTCTTT. It encodes CALWEDPRYYKKLF.